What follows describes a single T cell receptor beta chain. This record belongs to a study of OX40 agonist ivuxolimab in advanced cancers. Study details: Hepatocellular carcinoma, melanoma, renal cell or head and neck cancer occurred in dose-escalation patients. Averaging about 60 years in age, with a range of about 20 to 90, the cohort was about 85% male. Allowance was made for prior anti-PD-1, anti-PD-L1 or anti-CTLA-4 therapy, and around 41% had some.

TCRdb's copy holds only in-frame clones and misses some; the assay was immunoSEQ multiplex PCR. The sample has 65,000 to 90,000 clones, 90% seen once; the top ten hold approximately 0.49%. Trimming shortened V by 5 bases and J by 0 bases, and 11 bases separated the two germline ends. The CDR3 extends over 15 amino acids. The V gene's germline CDR1 is KGHSY and CDR2 FQNENV. This TCR derives from an adult with an advanced solid tumor such as melanoma, head and neck, liver or kidney cancer. The genes are TRBV16 and TRBJ1-5; no firm D call. Sequencing used CD4+ or CD8+ T cells sorted from blood, obtained in a trial of the OX40 agonist ivuxolimab. The CDR3 DNA reads as TGTGCCAGCAGCTTTGAGGGTTATAGCAATCAGCCCCAGCATTTT. Amino acid sequence: CASSFEGYSNQPQHF.